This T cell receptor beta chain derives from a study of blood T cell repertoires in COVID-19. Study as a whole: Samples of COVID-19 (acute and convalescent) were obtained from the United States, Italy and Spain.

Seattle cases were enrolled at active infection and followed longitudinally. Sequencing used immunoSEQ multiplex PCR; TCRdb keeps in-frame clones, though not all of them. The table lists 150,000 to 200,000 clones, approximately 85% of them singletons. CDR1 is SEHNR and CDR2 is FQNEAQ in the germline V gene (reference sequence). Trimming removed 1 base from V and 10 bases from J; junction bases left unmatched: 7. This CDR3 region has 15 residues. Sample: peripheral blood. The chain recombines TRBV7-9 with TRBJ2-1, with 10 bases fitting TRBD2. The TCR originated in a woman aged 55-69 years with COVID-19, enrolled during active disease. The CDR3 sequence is CASSLVASGGGEQFF. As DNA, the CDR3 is TGTGCCAGCAGCTTAGTCGCTAGCGGGGGAGGAGAGCAGTTCTTC.